This T cell receptor beta chain was documented in a study of shared clonotypes between healthy human individuals. For each subset, genomic DNA was distributed in equal portions over several immunoSEQ plates. The table came from immunoSEQ multiplex PCR; TCRdb's copy has only in-frame clones and leaves some out. The table has about 680,000 clones, 92% seen once; the top ten hold nearly 25%. Per the germline V gene, CDR1 is SGHTA and CDR2 is FQGNSA. CDR3 size: 16 residues. Trimming removed 5 bases from V and 7 bases from J; junction bases left unmatched: 9. Comments on this clone: Antigen: not known.

CD45RO-negative, CCR7-positively selected cells formed the naive CD8 fraction, excluding terminally differentiated effector memory CD45RA+ cells. General study findings and limits: About 5% of naive CD4 clonotypes were shared across several donors.

The receptor was derived from a man between 25 and 39 years old in good health. Sequences were obtained from naive CD8+ T cells sorted from blood. The genes are TRBV7-2 and TRBJ2-7; 15 nucleotides align to TRBD2. CDR3: CASSTGLAGGFGEQYF. Here the CDR3 DNA reads TGTGCCAGCAGCACCGGACTAGCGGGAGGGTTCGGAGAGCAGTACTTC.